This T cell receptor (beta chain) is from a study of blood T cell repertoires in COVID-19. About the research overall: There were acute and convalescent COVID-19 samples, and they came from the United States, Italy and Spain. The analysed material was cDNA or gDNA that came from T cells, B-cell-depleted T cells, or PBMCs.

In the study's own analysis: Quantification of nucleated cells was approximated via reference gene primer amplification. The data were produced by immunoSEQ multiplex PCR, yet TCRdb's version contains in-frame clones alone and is incomplete. V and J calls and clone size are as listed in that table; D and trimming were resolved from the DNA. The top ten hold about 15% of the sample, which has 40,000 to 65,000 clones, approximately 84% seen once. The CDR3 is 14 residues long. Trimming took 8 bases from V and 6 from J, leaving 20 bases between them. Looked up from germline, CDR1 is SQVTM and CDR2 is ANQGSEA.

The chain has TRBV29-1 and TRBJ2-1, with D uncertain. The receptor was isolated from a human donor with active or convalescent COVID-19. The donor label of this sample is uncertain. Input material: peripheral blood. This chain's CDR3 is CSSSMAVGANEQFF. The CDR3 DNA is TGCAGCTCCTCTATGGCGGTTGGAGCCAATGAGCAGTTCTTC.